This TCR beta chain stems from a study of T cell responses to AZD1222 COVID-19 vaccine. General study findings and limits: Increases in Spike-specific TCR breadth and depth were seen after two AZD1222 doses. Baseline seropositivity characterized only a handful of AZD1222 recipients. Reportedly, close to half of spike-specific TCRs are directed against unmutated variant regions. Sampling captured repertoires only after the peak T cell response.

V shed 8 bases and J shed 6 bases, with 14 bases lying between them. The CDR3 consists of 13 residues. Germline values: CDR1 MNHEY, CDR2 SVGAGI. As concerns this clone: Its antigen remains unknown.

Repertoires were generated with immunoSEQ multiplex PCR, while TCRdb's copy carries only in-frame clones and drops some. This table has roughly 170,000 clones, 91% appearing once. The clonotype was recovered from an adult in good health. The chain uses TRBV6-5 and TRBJ2-1, with D perhaps TRBD1 or TRBD2 (6 bases each). Material: peripheral blood, obtained on day 0 of AZD1222 vaccination. CDR3 nucleotides: TGTGCCAGCGGCAGGAAGGGGGGCAATGAGCAGTTCTTC. Residues: CASGRKGGNEQFF.